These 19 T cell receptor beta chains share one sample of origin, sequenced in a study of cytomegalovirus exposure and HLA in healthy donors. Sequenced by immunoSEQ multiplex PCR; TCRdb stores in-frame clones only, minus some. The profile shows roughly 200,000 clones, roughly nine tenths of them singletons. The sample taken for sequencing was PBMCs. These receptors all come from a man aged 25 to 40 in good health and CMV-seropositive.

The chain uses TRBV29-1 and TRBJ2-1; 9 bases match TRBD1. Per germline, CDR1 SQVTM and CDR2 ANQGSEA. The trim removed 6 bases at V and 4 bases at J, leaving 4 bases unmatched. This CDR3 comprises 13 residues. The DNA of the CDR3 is TGCAGCGTGGGGACAGGGTCGTACAATGAGCAGTTCTTC. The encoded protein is CSVGTGSYNEQFF.

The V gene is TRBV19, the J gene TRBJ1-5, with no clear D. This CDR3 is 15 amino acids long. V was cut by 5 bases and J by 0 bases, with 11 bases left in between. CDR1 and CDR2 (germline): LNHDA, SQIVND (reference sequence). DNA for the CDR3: TGTGCCAGTAGTCTAGGTGGGGTTAGCAATCAGCCCCAGCATTTT. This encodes CASSLGGVSNQPQHF. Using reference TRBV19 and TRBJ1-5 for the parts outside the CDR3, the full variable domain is DGGITQSPKYLFRKEGQNVTLSCEQNLNHDAMYWYRQDPGQGLRLIYYSQIVNDFQKGDIAEGYSVSREKKESFPLTVTSAQKNPTAFYLCASSLGGVSNQPQHFGDGTRLSIL.

For the CDR3, the DNA is TGTGCCAGCAGTTTTTCGGCCACCGGGGAGCTGTTTTTT. This gives the protein CASSFSATGELFF. The V gene is TRBV27, the J gene TRBJ2-2, with no clear D. V was cut by 3 bases and J by 4 bases, with 6 bases left in between. CDR1 and CDR2 (germline): MNHEY, SMNVEV (reference sequence). The length of the CDR3 is 13 residues.

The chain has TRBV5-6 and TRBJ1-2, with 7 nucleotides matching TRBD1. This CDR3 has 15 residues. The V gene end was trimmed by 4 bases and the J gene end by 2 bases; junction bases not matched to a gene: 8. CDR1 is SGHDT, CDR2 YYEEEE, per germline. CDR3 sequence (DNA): TGTGCCAGCAGCCTATGGGGGACAGAAAACTATGGCTACACCTTC. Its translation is CASSLWGTENYGYTF.

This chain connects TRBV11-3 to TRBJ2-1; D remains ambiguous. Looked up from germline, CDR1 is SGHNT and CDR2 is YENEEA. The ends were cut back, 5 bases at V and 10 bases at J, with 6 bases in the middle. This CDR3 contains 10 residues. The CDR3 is CASSNNEQFF. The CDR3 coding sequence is TGTGCCAGCAGCAATAACGAGCAGTTCTTC. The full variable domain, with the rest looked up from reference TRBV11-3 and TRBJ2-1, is EAGVVQSPRYKIIEKKQPVAFWCNPISGHNTLYWYLQNLGQGPELLIRYENEEAVDDSQLPKDRFSAERLKGVDSTLKIQPAELGDSAVYLCASSNNEQFFGPGTRLTVL.

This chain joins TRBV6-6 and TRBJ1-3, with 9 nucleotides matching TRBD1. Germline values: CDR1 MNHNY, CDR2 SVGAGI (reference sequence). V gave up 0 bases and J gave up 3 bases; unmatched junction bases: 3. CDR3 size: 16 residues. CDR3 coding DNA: TGTGCCAGCAGTTACTCGAGGACAGGGGATGGAAACACCATATATTTT. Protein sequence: CASSYSRTGDGNTIYF.

As DNA, the CDR3 is TGCGCCAGCAGCCCAACAGGGGGGAAGGACAATGAGCAGTTCTTC. It encodes CASSPTGGKDNEQFF. The chain couples TRBV5-1 to TRBJ2-1, with TRBD1 identical over 8 bases. The CDR3 loop spans 15 amino acids. Germline lookup yields CDR1 SGHRS and CDR2 YFSETQ. V lost 4 bases and J lost 5; bases outside the gene matches: 8.

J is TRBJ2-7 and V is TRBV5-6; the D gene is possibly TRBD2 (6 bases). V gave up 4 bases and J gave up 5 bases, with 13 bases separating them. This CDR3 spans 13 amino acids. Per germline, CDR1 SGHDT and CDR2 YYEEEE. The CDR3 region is CASSITGGNEQYF. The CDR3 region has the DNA TGTGCCAGCAGCATTACCGGGGGTAACGAGCAGTACTTC.

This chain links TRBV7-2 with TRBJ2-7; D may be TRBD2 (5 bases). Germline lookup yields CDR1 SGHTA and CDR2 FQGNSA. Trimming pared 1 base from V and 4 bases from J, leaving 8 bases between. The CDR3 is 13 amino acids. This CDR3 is CASSLVRGYEQYF. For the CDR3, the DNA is TGTGCCAGCAGCTTAGTCCGGGGATACGAGCAGTACTTC.

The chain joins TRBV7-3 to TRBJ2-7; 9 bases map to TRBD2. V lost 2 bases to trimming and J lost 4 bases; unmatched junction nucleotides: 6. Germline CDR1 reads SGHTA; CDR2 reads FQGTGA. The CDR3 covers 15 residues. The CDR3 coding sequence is TGTGCCAGCAGCTTATATGGCGGGAGGGGATACGAGCAGTACTTC. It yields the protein CASSLYGGRGYEQYF. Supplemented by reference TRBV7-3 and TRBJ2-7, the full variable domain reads GAGVSQTPSNKVTEKGKYVELRCDPISGHTALYWYRQSLGQGPEFLIYFQGTGAADDSGLPNDRFFAVRPEGSVSTLKIQRTERGDSAVYLCASSLYGGRGYEQYFGPGTRLTVT.

As DNA, the CDR3 is TGCGCCAGCAGCCAAGATACAGGAAATGAGCAGTTCTTC. Amino acids: CASSQDTGNEQFF. The chain carries TRBV4-1 and TRBJ2-1; tentative D call: TRBD1 (5 bases). The CDR3 consists of 13 residues. Germline lookup yields CDR1 MGHRA and CDR2 YSYEKL. The V gene lost 0 bases and the J gene lost 7 bases, with 7 bases spanning the gap.

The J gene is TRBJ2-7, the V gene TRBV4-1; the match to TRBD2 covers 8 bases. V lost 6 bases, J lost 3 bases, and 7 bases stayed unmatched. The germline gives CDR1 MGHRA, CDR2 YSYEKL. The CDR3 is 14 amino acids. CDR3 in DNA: TGCGCCAGCAGTTTAGAGCGGGAGAGCTACGAGCAGTACTTC. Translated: CASSLERESYEQYF.

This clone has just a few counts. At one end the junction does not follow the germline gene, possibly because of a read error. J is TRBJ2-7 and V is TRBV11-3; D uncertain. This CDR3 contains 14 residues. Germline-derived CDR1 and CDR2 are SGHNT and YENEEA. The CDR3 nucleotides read TGTGCCAGCAGCTTAGATCGGATAGGCTACGGGCAGTACTTC. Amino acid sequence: CASSLDRIGYGQYF.

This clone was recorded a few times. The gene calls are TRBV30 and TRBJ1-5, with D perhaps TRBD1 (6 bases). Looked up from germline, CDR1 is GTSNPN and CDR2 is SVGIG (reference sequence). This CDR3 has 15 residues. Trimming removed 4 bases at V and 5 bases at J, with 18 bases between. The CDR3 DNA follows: TGTGCCTGGAATCGAAAACAGGGAGTGGATCAGCCCCAGCATTTT. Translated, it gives CAWNRKQGVDQPQHF.

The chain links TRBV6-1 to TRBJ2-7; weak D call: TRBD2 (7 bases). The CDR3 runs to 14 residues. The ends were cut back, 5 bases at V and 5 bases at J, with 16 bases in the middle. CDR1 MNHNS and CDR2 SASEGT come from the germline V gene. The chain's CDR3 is CASSKGGAQDEQYF. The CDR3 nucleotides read TGTGCCAGCAGTAAGGGGGGGGCCCAGGACGAGCAGTACTTC.

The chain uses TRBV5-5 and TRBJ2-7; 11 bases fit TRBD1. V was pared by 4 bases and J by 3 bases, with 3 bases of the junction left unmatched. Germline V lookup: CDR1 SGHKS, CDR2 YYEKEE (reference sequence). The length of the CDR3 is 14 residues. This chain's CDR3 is CASSPGTGGYEQYF. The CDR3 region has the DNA TGTGCCAGCAGCCCGGGGACAGGGGGCTACGAGCAGTACTTC.

The chain's CDR3 is CASSPGLQGANTEAFF. DNA for the CDR3: TGTGCCAGCAGCCCGGGCTTACAGGGGGCAAACACTGAAGCTTTCTTT. The chain combines TRBV5-6 with TRBJ1-1; TRBD1 agrees at 9 bases. The germline V gene has CDR1 SGHDT and CDR2 YYEEEE. This CDR3 has 16 residues. The J segment lost 2 bases and the V segment lost 4 bases, leaving 9 bases of the junction unmatched.

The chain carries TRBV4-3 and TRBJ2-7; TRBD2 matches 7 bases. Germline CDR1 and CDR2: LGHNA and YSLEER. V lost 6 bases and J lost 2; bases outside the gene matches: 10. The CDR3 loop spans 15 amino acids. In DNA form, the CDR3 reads TGCGCCAGCAGTCCCTCAGCGGGGCCAACCTACGAGCAGTACTTC. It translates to CASSPSAGPTYEQYF.

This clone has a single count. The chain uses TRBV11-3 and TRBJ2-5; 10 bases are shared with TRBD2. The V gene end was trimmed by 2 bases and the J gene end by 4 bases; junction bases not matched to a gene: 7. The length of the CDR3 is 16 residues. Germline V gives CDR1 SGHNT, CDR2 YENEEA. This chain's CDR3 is CASSLTSGKGGETQYF. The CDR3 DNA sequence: TGTGCCAGCAGCTTAACTAGCGGGAAGGGGGGAGAGACCCAGTACTTC.